A single sample gave rise to the 17 T cell receptor beta chains below, sequenced in a study of blood T cell repertoires in COVID-19. Here immunoSEQ multiplex PCR was the method, and the copy in TCRdb shows in-frame clones only, minus some. Of about 99,000 clones in the sample, 79% were seen once. The specimen sequenced was peripheral blood. These receptors all come from an elderly woman with active or convalescent COVID-19.

The chain carries TRBV4-3 and TRBJ1-4, with no clear D. V lost 6 bases and J lost 5, with 16 bases in between. The CDR3 has 15 residues. The germline V gene has CDR1 LGHNA and CDR2 YSLEER. In DNA, the CDR3 is TGCGCCAGCAGAGCCGCGAGGGCCCTAAATGAAAAACTGTTTTTT. Its translation: CASRAARALNEKLFF.

This clone was seen only a few times. The chain combines TRBV4-1 with TRBJ2-1; 9 nucleotides line up with TRBD2. V trimming: 9 bases; J trimming: 5 bases; junction bases outside the gene matches: 8. CDR3 size: 14 residues. Germline CDR1 is MGHRA and CDR2 is YSYEKL. CDR3 in DNA: TGCGCCAGTTTGACTAGCGGAAGACACAATGAGCAGTTCTTC. This codes for CASLTSGRHNEQFF.

The chain recombines TRBV29-1 with TRBJ1-2, with D unresolved. The CDR3 is made up of 12 amino acids. CDR1 and CDR2 from the germline V gene are SQVTM and ANQGSEA. The V end was cut by 4 bases, the J end by 3 bases, with 9 bases between. The CDR3: CSVVTAHYGYTF. The CDR3 DNA reads as TGCAGCGTTGTTACAGCTCACTATGGCTACACCTTC.

The genes are TRBV4-3 and TRBJ2-7; 7 nucleotides agree with TRBD1. Per germline, CDR1 LGHNA and CDR2 YSLEER. The CDR3 extends over 17 amino acids. The J segment lost 2 bases and the V segment lost 0 bases, leaving 10 bases of the junction unmatched. CDR3: CASSQESGQNGPYEQYF. The CDR3 nucleotides are TGCGCCAGCAGCCAAGAATCGGGACAGAACGGGCCCTACGAGCAGTACTTC.

This clone was seen a single time. V is TRBV19 and J is TRBJ1-6; possibly TRBD1 for D (6 bases). CDR1 is LNHDA and CDR2 is SQIVND in the germline V gene (reference sequence). V was pared by 9 bases and J by 4 bases, with 13 bases between. This CDR3 has 14 amino acids. CDR3 protein: CASTGQIYNSPLHF. CDR3 in DNA: TGTGCCAGCACCGGACAGATATATAATTCACCCCTCCACTTT. Complete variable domain (other parts from reference TRBV19 and TRBJ1-6): DGGITQSPKYLFRKEGQNVTLSCEQNLNHDAMYWYRQDPGQGLRLIYYSQIVNDFQKGDIAEGYSVSREKKESFPLTVTSAQKNPTAFYLCASTGQIYNSPLHFGNGTRLTVT.

The rearrangement joins TRBV7-2 to TRBJ2-1; perhaps TRBD2 as D (6 bases). The CDR3 totals 16 residues. V shed 1 base and J shed 0 bases, with 10 bases lying between them. Germline V lookup: CDR1 SGHTA, CDR2 FQGNSA. The CDR3 DNA reads as TGTGCCAGCAGCTTAGTGGCGGGGTACTCCTACAATGAGCAGTTCTTC. Encoded protein: CASSLVAGYSYNEQFF.

The genes are TRBV20-1 and TRBJ1-1; 9 bases are shared with TRBD1. The CDR3 is 10 residues long. The trim removed 4 bases at V and 10 bases at J, leaving 1 base unmatched. The V gene's germline CDR1 is DFQATT and CDR2 SNEGSKA (reference sequence). CDR3 protein: CSANRGRAFF. In DNA, the CDR3 is TGCAGTGCTAACAGGGGGCGAGCTTTCTTT.

CDR3 sequence reads: CATSGGDYRGNEQFF. For the CDR3, the DNA is TGTGCCACCAGTGGGGGGGACTATCGTGGCAATGAGCAGTTCTTC. The V and J genes are TRBV15 and TRBJ2-1; TRBD2 aligns across 7 bases. The CDR3 covers 15 residues. V shed 6 bases, J shed 6 bases, and the junction held 11 bases outside the gene matches. Germline CDR1 reads LNHNV; CDR2 reads YYDKDF (reference sequence).

The V gene is TRBV4-3, the J gene TRBJ1-5; D is uncertain. V was shortened by 1 base and J by 4 bases, with 5 bases between the two germline ends. This CDR3 is built from 13 residues. Germline CDR1 LGHNA, CDR2 YSLEER. CDR3 protein: CASSQVVNQPQHF. CDR3 bases: TGCGCCAGCAGCCAAGTCGTAAATCAGCCCCAGCATTTT.

This clone was seen a few times. The chain links TRBV7-6 to TRBJ1-1; D is perhaps TRBD1 (6 bases). V was clipped by 3 bases and J by 1 base, with 15 bases between them. This CDR3 is 16 amino acids long. CDR1 and CDR2 from the germline V gene are SGHVS and FNYEAQ. CDR3 nucleotides: TGTGCCAGCAGCTTTCCCAGGGGCGGTGGGAACACTGAAGCTTTCTTT. As protein: CASSFPRGGGNTEAFF.

This clone was seen more than once but under ten times. Distinct nucleotide sequences in the sample also encode this CDR3. The genes are TRBV7-9 and TRBJ1-5, with D maybe TRBD1 (5 bases). V lost 0 bases, J lost 7 bases, and 10 bases lay in between. Germline V gives CDR1 SEHNR, CDR2 FQNEAQ (reference sequence). The CDR3 extends over 14 amino acids. CDR3 protein: CASSLAAGNQPQHF. DNA of the CDR3: TGTGCCAGCAGCTTAGCAGCAGGGAACCAGCCCCAGCATTTT.

The rearrangement joins TRBV5-1 to TRBJ2-1, with 9 bases matching TRBD2. Trimming took 0 bases from V and 7 from J; bases not matched to a gene: 5. From germline, CDR1 is SGHRS and CDR2 YFSETQ. The CDR3 sequence is 15 residues long. The CDR3 DNA reads as TGCGCCAGCAGCTTGGCTAGCGGGATTGGAAATGAGCAGTTCTTC. This encodes CASSLASGIGNEQFF.

This rearrangement joins TRBV2 to TRBJ2-3; D uncertain. With 6 bases removed from V and 5 bases from J, the gap between germline ends came to 6 bases. CDR1 is SNHLY and CDR2 is FYNNEI in the germline V gene. This CDR3 has 11 amino acids. The CDR3 nucleotides are TGTGCCAGCAGCCAACAAGATACGCAGTATTTT. Amino acid sequence: CASSQQDTQYF.

The rearrangement joins TRBV4-1 to TRBJ1-1; D is unresolved. Germline V gene data show CDR1 as MGHRA and CDR2 as YSYEKL. The V and J ends lost 0 bases and 4 bases respectively, with 15 bases between them. The length of the CDR3 is 16 residues. The CDR3: CASSQEALRGGTEAFF. The CDR3 bases are TGCGCCAGCAGCCAAGAGGCACTTAGAGGAGGCACTGAAGCTTTCTTT.

In its sample, this clone was seen once. Here the CDR3 DNA reads TGTGCCAGCAGTGGGAGACAGGGAAATCAGCCCCAGCATTTT. Protein: CASSGRQGNQPQHF. The chain joins TRBV2 to TRBJ1-5; TRBD1 agrees at 7 bases. This CDR3 spans 14 amino acids. Germline V gene lookup returns CDR1 SNHLY and CDR2 FYNNEI. Germline trimming cut 4 bases from V and 4 bases from J; bases unmatched to any gene: 4.

V gene TRBV5-4 combines with J gene TRBJ1-2; 10 positions match TRBD1. This CDR3 region has 13 residues. J was trimmed by 5 bases and V by 4 bases; bases with no gene match: 2. In germline, CDR1 is SGHNT, CDR2 YYREEE (reference sequence). CDR3 DNA sequence: TGTGCCAGCAGCCAGGACAGGGGGTATGGCTACACCTTC. This sequence encodes CASSQDRGYGYTF.

The chain joins TRBV27 to TRBJ2-5; 12 nucleotides align to TRBD2. Germline V gives CDR1 MNHEY, CDR2 SMNVEV (reference sequence). V lost 5 bases and J lost 1; bases outside the gene matches: 8. This CDR3 is 17 amino acids long. CDR3 region: CASSPGLAGYIQETQYF. DNA of the CDR3: TGTGCCAGCAGTCCAGGACTAGCGGGATATATCCAAGAGACCCAGTACTTC.